Each of the 29 T cell receptor beta chains below was sequenced from the same sample in a study of cytotoxic CD8 clonotypes in ibrutinib-treated CLL. Only in-frame clones appear in the TCRdb table, and some are missing; sequencing was by immunoSEQ multiplex PCR. The sample includes fewer than 200,000 clones, roughly 80% of them seen just once. Sequenced here: PBMCs, sampled after 24 months of ibrutinib treatment. All receptors derive from a human donor with chronic lymphocytic leukemia.

V is TRBV2 and J is TRBJ2-7, with unresolved D. Trimming took 7 bases from V and 7 from J, leaving 11 bases between them. CDR3 length: 11 residues. CDR1 is SNHLY and CDR2 is FYNNEI in the germline V gene. The CDR3 loop is CASMSRREQYF. CDR3 in DNA: TGTGCCAGCATGTCGCGTAGGGAGCAGTACTTC.

V and J are TRBV4-1 and TRBJ1-5; the match to TRBD1 covers 7 bases. Germline assignment: CDR1 MGHRA and CDR2 YSYEKL. The CDR3 length is 15 residues. Trimming took 2 bases from V and 6 from J; bases not matched to a gene: 7. CDR3 protein: CASSQRQGPVQPQHF. The CDR3 bases are TGCGCCAGCAGCCAACGACAGGGACCTGTTCAGCCCCAGCATTTT.

This chain connects TRBV9 to TRBJ2-5, with D unresolved. Germline CDR1 SGDLS, CDR2 YYNGEE. Trimming shortened V by 4 bases and J by 5 bases, and 12 bases separated the two germline ends. This CDR3 spans 13 amino acids. CDR3 amino acids: CASSPAGWETQYF. The CDR3 DNA reads TGTGCCAGCAGCCCAGCCGGTTGGGAGACCCAGTACTTC.

DNA for the CDR3: TGTGCCAGCAGCGTAGCGGGGGTTCGCTTGAACACTGAAGCTTTCTTT. It translates to CASSVAGVRLNTEAFF. The J gene is TRBJ1-1, the V gene TRBV9; D perhaps matches TRBD1 (5 bases). This CDR3 contains 16 residues. V was trimmed by 0 bases and J by 0 bases, leaving 12 bases between them. Germline values: CDR1 SGDLS, CDR2 YYNGEE. Complete variable domain (other parts from reference TRBV9 and TRBJ1-1): DSGVTQTPKHLITATGQRVTLRCSPRSGDLSVYWYQQSLDQGLQFLIQYYNGEERAKGNILERFSAQQFPDLHSELNLSSLELGDSALYFCASSVAGVRLNTEAFFGQGTRLTVV.

V usage is TRBV7-2 and J usage is TRBJ2-3; 10 bases map to TRBD1. J was trimmed by 5 bases and V by 5 bases; bases with no gene match: 4. In germline, CDR1 is SGHTA, CDR2 FQGNSA. The CDR3 totals 14 residues. The DNA of the CDR3 is TGTGCCAGCAGCCAAGGACAGGGGGTAGATACGCAGTATTTT. Encoded protein: CASSQGQGVDTQYF. The whole variable domain, filled in from reference TRBV7-2 and TRBJ2-3, reads GAGVSQSPSNKVTEKGKDVELRCDPISGHTALYWYRQSLGQGLEFLIYFQGNSAPDKSGLPSDRFSAERTGGSVSTLTIQRTQQEDSAVYLCASSQGQGVDTQYFGPGTRLTVL.

V gene TRBV7-2 combines with J gene TRBJ1-4; D possibly corresponds to TRBD1 (5 bases). Germline V gene sequence: CDR1 SGHTA, CDR2 FQGNSA. The V end lost 4 bases, the J end lost 7 bases, and 22 bases lay between the germline ends. The CDR3 is made up of 17 amino acids. CDR3 bases: TGTGCCAGCAGCTCTAAGGGGACCGCGGAGGGGAGTGAAAAACTGTTTTTT. As protein: CASSSKGTAEGSEKLFF.

This clone is a singleton in its sample. The rearrangement uses TRBV28 and TRBJ1-2; D gene uncertain. This CDR3 region has 15 residues. Germline V gives CDR1 MDHEN, CDR2 SYDVKM. V shed 7 bases and J shed 0 bases, with 15 bases lying between them. This chain's CDR3 is CASTMLASPNYGYTF. CDR3 nucleotide sequence: TGTGCCAGCACCATGCTGGCCAGTCCTAACTATGGCTACACCTTC.

V gene TRBV19 combines with J gene TRBJ1-4; D call uncertain. Trimming left V 1 base short and J 1 base short, with 7 bases between. Per the germline V gene, CDR1 is LNHDA and CDR2 is SQIVND (reference sequence). This CDR3 contains 15 residues. DNA of the CDR3: TGTGCCAGTAGTATAGGGGCGGTAACTAATGAAAAACTGTTTTTT. This sequence encodes CASSIGAVTNEKLFF. Using reference TRBV19 and TRBJ1-4 for the parts outside the CDR3, the full variable domain is DGGITQSPKYLFRKEGQNVTLSCEQNLNHDAMYWYRQDPGQGLRLIYYSQIVNDFQKGDIAEGYSVSREKKESFPLTVTSAQKNPTAFYLCASSIGAVTNEKLFFGSGTQLSVL.

The chain has TRBV9 and TRBJ1-2; D is perhaps TRBD1 (5 bases). CDR1 SGDLS and CDR2 YYNGEE come from the germline V gene. V was pared by 3 bases and J by 3 bases, with 18 bases between. The CDR3 runs to 16 residues. The DNA of the CDR3 is TGTGCCAGCAGCGCCCTGCGTCCTCGGGACCACTATGGCTACACCTTC. Amino acids: CASSALRPRDHYGYTF.

The V gene is TRBV19, the J gene TRBJ1-4, with D perhaps matching TRBD1 (5 bases). Germline V gene data show CDR1 as LNHDA and CDR2 as SQIVND (reference sequence). The CDR3 consists of 13 residues. The V end lost 7 bases, the J end lost 8 bases, and 14 bases lay between the germline ends. The CDR3 sequence: CASTGGIDEKLFF. The CDR3 DNA is TGTGCCAGTACGGGGGGAATTGACGAAAAACTGTTTTTT.

This clone was recorded once. V usage is TRBV4-2 and J usage is TRBJ2-1, with 7 bases matching TRBD1. The CDR3 is 16 amino acids. CDR1 is LGHNA, CDR2 YNFKEQ, per germline. Germline trimming cut 0 bases from V and 3 bases from J; bases unmatched to any gene: 5. CDR3 sequence: CASSQEPGTDYNEQFF. CDR3 nucleotides: TGTGCCAGCAGCCAAGAACCCGGGACAGACTACAATGAGCAGTTCTTC.

The V call is TRBV6-5, the J call TRBJ2-7; D is unresolved. The CDR3 has 15 residues. The germline V and J ends were trimmed by 2 bases and 6 bases, with 17 bases remaining between them. The V gene's germline CDR1 is MNHEY and CDR2 SVGAGI. The CDR3 protein is CASSYDPDRTSEQYF. The CDR3 DNA is TGTGCCAGCAGTTACGACCCCGACCGAACCTCCGAGCAGTACTTC.

The rearrangement joins TRBV5-6 to TRBJ1-1; D remains ambiguous. Germline lookup yields CDR1 SGHDT and CDR2 YYEEEE. This CDR3 spans 16 amino acids. The V and J ends lost 0 bases and 4 bases respectively, with 16 bases between them. CDR3 region: CASSLVAARKITEAFF. The CDR3 coding sequence is TGTGCCAGCAGCTTGGTGGCAGCAAGAAAAATCACTGAAGCTTTCTTT.

This chain uses TRBV5-1 with TRBJ1-1; 10 positions agree with TRBD1. This CDR3 contains 14 residues. V shed 5 bases, J shed 4 bases, and the junction held 5 bases outside the gene matches. Germline loops: CDR1 SGHRS, CDR2 YFSETQ. The CDR3 sequence: CASRIDRGLTEAFF. DNA for the CDR3: TGCGCCAGCAGGATAGACAGGGGGCTCACTGAAGCTTTCTTT.

The chain carries TRBV2 and TRBJ1-1; D unresolved. The CDR3 extends over 14 amino acids. With 9 bases removed from V and 5 bases from J, the gap between germline ends came to 19 bases. Germline CDR1 and CDR2: SNHLY and FYNNEI. CDR3 bases: TGTGCCAGTGACCCCCAAGTCGGAGGGACTGAAGCTTTCTTT. Amino acid sequence: CASDPQVGGTEAFF.

This rearrangement joins TRBV14 to TRBJ2-3; weak D call: TRBD1 (6 bases). The V gene's germline CDR1 is SGHDN and CDR2 FVKESK. Trimming removed 0 bases from V and 8 bases from J, with 18 bases in between. This CDR3 has 16 amino acids. Here the CDR3 reads CASSQDPWGPPGTQYF. In DNA, the CDR3 is TGTGCCAGCAGCCAAGACCCCTGGGGGCCCCCGGGTACGCAGTATTTT.

The sample holds one count of this clone. The chain has TRBV5-1 and TRBJ2-3, with D hard to call. Germline V gene lookup returns CDR1 SGHRS and CDR2 YFSETQ. Trimming stripped 0 bases from V and 2 bases from J, with 7 bases between. The CDR3 loop spans 14 amino acids. In nucleotides, the CDR3 is TGCGCCAGCAGCTTGGCCCGGTACACAGATACGCAGTATTTT. Its protein product is CASSLARYTDTQYF.

The genes are TRBV10-3 and TRBJ2-7; maybe TRBD2 (5 bases). Germline CDR1 and CDR2: ENHRY and SYGVKD. The CDR3 covers 15 residues. V was trimmed by 5 bases and J by 4 bases, leaving 18 bases between them. CDR3: CAISTQRKSEYEQYF. CDR3 nucleotide sequence: TGTGCCATCAGTACACAGCGGAAATCAGAATACGAGCAGTACTTC.

The rearrangement joins TRBV5-4 to TRBJ2-7; 10 bases match TRBD1. The CDR3 extends over 15 amino acids. Germline V gives CDR1 SGHNT, CDR2 YYREEE (reference sequence). The V gene end was trimmed by 3 bases and the J gene end by 4 bases; junction bases not matched to a gene: 7. The CDR3 DNA reads as TGTGCCAGCAGCTCCGAGGACAGGGGGGTATACGAGCAGTACTTC. Translation gives CASSSEDRGVYEQYF.

V is TRBV6-1 and J is TRBJ1-3, with D unclear. The V end was cut by 2 bases, the J end by 3 bases, with 8 bases between. The CDR3 runs 14 residues. Per germline, CDR1 MNHNS and CDR2 SASEGT. CDR3 sequence (DNA): TGTGCCAGCAGTGAACAGTACGGTGGAAACACCATATATTTT. It codes for CASSEQYGGNTIYF.

The chain links TRBV4-2 to TRBJ2-1, with 9 bases that match TRBD2. Per germline, CDR1 LGHNA and CDR2 YNFKEQ. This CDR3 spans 17 amino acids. The J segment lost 10 bases and the V segment lost 0 bases, leaving 13 bases of the junction unmatched. For the CDR3, the DNA is TGTGCCAGCAGCCAAGATCCAGCGGGAGGCTTGCGAACGGAGCAGTTCTTC. This sequence encodes CASSQDPAGGLRTEQFF.

In nucleotides, the CDR3 is TGTGCCAGCAGCCCTTTATTAGTTAATGAGCAGTTCTTC. This translates into CASSPLLVNEQFF. The rearrangement links TRBV9 to TRBJ2-1; unclear D gene. Trimming stripped 4 bases from V and 7 bases from J, with 12 bases between. The CDR3 is made up of 13 amino acids. Germline CDR1 reads SGDLS; CDR2 reads YYNGEE.

This clone has a single count. The chain links TRBV6-1 to TRBJ1-2, with TRBD1 as a possible D gene (5 bases). Trimming removed 8 bases from V and 2 bases from J, with 9 bases in between. Germline assignment: CDR1 MNHNS and CDR2 SASEGT. The CDR3 extends over 12 amino acids. The DNA for the CDR3 is TGTGCCAGCGACCGGGACAACTATGGCTACACCTTC. Its protein is CASDRDNYGYTF.

The chain joins TRBV19 to TRBJ2-3, with 14 bases aligning to TRBD2. Germline-derived CDR1 and CDR2 are LNHDA and SQIVND (reference sequence). With 8 bases clipped from V and 3 bases from J, the junction kept 7 bases outside the gene matches. The CDR3 covers 16 residues. The CDR3 spells CASRGLAGGKTDTQYF. For the CDR3, the DNA is TGTGCCAGTCGAGGACTAGCGGGAGGCAAGACAGATACGCAGTATTTT.

J is TRBJ2-3 and V is TRBV5-4, with 10 bases identical to TRBD1. V lost 7 bases, J lost 3 bases, and 8 bases stayed unmatched. Germline V gene data show CDR1 as SGHNT and CDR2 as YYREEE (reference sequence). The CDR3 is made up of 15 amino acids. The DNA of the CDR3 is TGTGCCAGCCGAAGGACGGGACAGGGGACAGATACGCAGTATTTT. Amino acids: CASRRTGQGTDTQYF.

V is TRBV30 and J is TRBJ1-2; 11 positions match TRBD1. The CDR3 is 13 amino acids. V shed 0 bases and J 8 bases; nucleotides not matched to a gene: 2. The germline V gene has CDR1 GTSNPN and CDR2 SVGIG (reference sequence). CDR3 amino acids: CAWSVGTGGGYTF. CDR3 DNA: TGTGCCTGGAGTGTAGGGACAGGGGGAGGCTACACCTTC. The full variable domain, rest sourced from reference TRBV30 and TRBJ1-2, is SQTIHQWPATLVQPVGSPLSLECTVEGTSNPNLYWYRQAAGRGLQLLFYSVGIGQISSEVPQNLSASRPQDRQFILSSKKLLLSDSGFYLCAWSVGTGGGYTFGSGTRLTVV.

V is TRBV10-2 and J is TRBJ1-5, with D maybe TRBD1 (6 bases). Germline CDR1 and CDR2: WSHSY and SAAADI. The CDR3 length is 15 residues. Trimming shortened V by 2 bases and J by 6 bases, and 14 bases separated the two germline ends. The CDR3 DNA is TGCGCCAGCAGTGAGGCGGGGGGGGCAAGTCAGCCCCAGCATTTT. Translating gives CASSEAGGASQPQHF.

This chain links TRBV7-2 with TRBJ1-1, with D uncertain. Germline-derived CDR1 and CDR2 are SGHTA and FQGNSA. Trimming shortened V by 5 bases and J by 1 base, and 11 bases separated the two germline ends. The CDR3 loop spans 14 amino acids. The CDR3 loop is CASSAGRGNTEAFF. The CDR3 nucleotides are TGTGCCAGCAGCGCCGGACGGGGGAACACTGAAGCTTTCTTT.

This clone was picked up one time. The rearrangement uses TRBV5-6 and TRBJ2-3; D possibly matches TRBD1 or TRBD2 (5 bases each). The CDR3 loop spans 13 amino acids. Germline CDR1 and CDR2: SGHDT and YYEEEE. V lost 4 bases to trimming and J lost 11 bases, with 17 bases between them. Here the CDR3 DNA reads TGTGCCAGCAGCCCATCCCAGGGACCTAAGCAGTATTTT. Amino acids: CASSPSQGPKQYF.